The 21 T cell receptor beta chains presented below share a single source sample, sequenced in a study of blood T cell repertoires in COVID-19. The protocol was immunoSEQ multiplex PCR, while the TCRdb copy is restricted to in-frame clones and leaves out a portion. Of under 150,000 clones listed, 70% to 80% were seen once; the top ten hold roughly a tenth. Material: peripheral blood. The origin of the receptors is a human donor in a cohort sampled during active COVID-19.

This clone was found once. V is TRBV27 and J is TRBJ1-5, with D hard to call. The V and J ends lost 3 bases and 5 bases respectively, with 8 bases between them. Germline values: CDR1 MNHEY, CDR2 SMNVEV (reference sequence). This CDR3 contains 13 residues. This CDR3 reads CASSLEGDQPQHF. The CDR3 region has the DNA TGTGCCAGCAGTTTGGAGGGAGATCAGCCCCAGCATTTT.

A single count supports this clone. The chain recombines TRBV19 with TRBJ2-3; no clear D gene. From germline, CDR1 is LNHDA and CDR2 SQIVND (reference sequence). CDR3 length: 11 residues. V dropped 5 bases and J dropped 4 bases, with 4 bases sitting between them. The CDR3 reads CASSGPDTQYF. The CDR3 nucleotides are TGTGCCAGTAGTGGGCCAGATACGCAGTATTTT.

This clone was picked up a small number of times. The rearrangement uses TRBV25-1 and TRBJ1-3; D gene ambiguous. CDR1 and CDR2 from the germline V gene are MGHDK and SYGVNS. V was trimmed by 4 bases and J by 7 bases, leaving 11 bases between them. The CDR3 has 13 amino acids. The DNA of the CDR3 is TGTGCCAGCAGTGTTGGAGGGTCGAACACCATATATTTT. It specifies CASSVGGSNTIYF.

The V gene is TRBV6-1, the J gene TRBJ1-2, with 9 nucleotides matching TRBD1. This CDR3 has 15 residues. The trim removed 2 bases at V and 5 bases at J, leaving 6 bases unmatched. The germline V gene encodes CDR1 MNHNS and CDR2 SASEGT. CDR3 protein: CASSESGTGSYGYTF. The CDR3 DNA follows: TGTGCCAGCAGTGAATCCGGGACAGGGTCTTATGGCTACACCTTC.

V gene TRBV6-5 combines with J gene TRBJ2-7; TRBD2 agrees at 8 bases. J lost 6 bases, V lost 6 bases, and 7 bases had no gene match. From germline, CDR1 is MNHEY and CDR2 SVGAGI. There are 13 residues in the CDR3. CDR3 nucleotide sequence: TGTGCCAGCAGCTACCGGGGGGGTGGCGAGCAGTACTTC. Translation: CASSYRGGGEQYF.

This clone has a handful of counts. This chain connects TRBV30 to TRBJ2-1; possible D gene TRBD1, 5 bases. This CDR3 region has 13 residues. The germline CDR1 and CDR2 sequences are GTSNPN and SVGIG (reference sequence). The V end was cut by 1 base, the J end by 5 bases, with 9 bases between. CDR3 nucleotides: TGTGCCTGGAGTGAGACAGTTAACAATGAGCAGTTCTTC. Protein product: CAWSETVNNEQFF.

The gene calls are TRBV5-4 and TRBJ2-5; TRBD2 aligns across 7 bases. The CDR3 contains 13 residues. J was trimmed by 4 bases and V by 4 bases; bases with no gene match: 4. Germline V gene lookup returns CDR1 SGHNT and CDR2 YYREEE (reference sequence). In DNA, the CDR3 is TGTGCCAGCAGCCTCCCGGGGGGAGAGACCCAGTACTTC. Translation gives CASSLPGGETQYF.

This chain uses TRBV6-6 with TRBJ1-5; perhaps TRBD1 as D (5 bases). The ends were cut back, 0 bases at V and 7 bases at J, with 10 bases in the middle. This CDR3 is built from 14 residues. The germline gives CDR1 MNHNY, CDR2 SVGAGI (reference sequence). The CDR3 protein is CASSYSQGEQPQHF. DNA for the CDR3: TGTGCCAGCAGTTACTCGCAGGGTGAGCAGCCCCAGCATTTT.

This clone was seen only a few times. The J gene is TRBJ1-1, the V gene TRBV29-1; a weak D match, TRBD1 (6 bases). Trimming cost V 7 bases and J 1 base, with 13 bases left between them. This CDR3 comprises 13 residues. Germline V lookup: CDR1 SQVTM, CDR2 ANQGSEA. The CDR3 nucleotides read TGCAGCGCCCATCGGACAGCGAACACTGAAGCTTTCTTT. Translation gives CSAHRTANTEAFF.

The V gene is TRBV18, the J gene TRBJ1-4, with D uncertain. The CDR3 has 16 residues. The germline V gene has CDR1 KGHSH and CDR2 LQKENI. Trimming left V 2 bases short and J 7 bases short, with 17 bases between. Here the CDR3 reads CASSPTVGLSGEKLFF. The CDR3, as DNA: TGTGCCAGCTCACCAACGGTAGGACTTTCGGGTGAAAAACTGTTTTTT.

The chain carries TRBV27 and TRBJ2-1, with 8 positions matching TRBD1. The CDR3 covers 14 residues. The germline gives CDR1 MNHEY, CDR2 SMNVEV (reference sequence). V was pared by 6 bases and J by 0 bases, with 1 base of the junction left unmatched. CDR3 DNA sequence: TGTGCCAGCAGCACAGGGGGCTCCTACAATGAGCAGTTCTTC. This sequence encodes CASSTGGSYNEQFF.

The chain recombines TRBV6-2 or TRBV6-3 with TRBJ2-3; D is ambiguous. The length of the CDR3 is 17 residues. Trimming stripped 5 bases from V and 0 bases from J, with 18 bases between. Germline V gene lookup returns CDR1 MNHEY and CDR2 SVGEGT. The CDR3 sequence is CASSPSHQSISTDTQYF. The CDR3 region has the DNA TGTGCCAGCAGTCCAAGTCACCAGTCGATAAGCACAGATACGCAGTATTTT.

This chain connects TRBV28 to TRBJ2-7; TRBD1 agrees at 8 bases. The CDR3 has 12 residues. Unmatched junction bases numbered 2, after V lost 5 bases and J lost 5 bases. Germline V CDR1 and CDR2: MDHEN, SYDVKM. CDR3 nucleotide sequence: TGTGCCAGCAGTGTCAGGGGGCACGAGCAGTACTTC. Translated, it gives CASSVRGHEQYF.

This clone was detected only once. This chain connects TRBV30 to TRBJ2-3; D is unresolved. CDR1 GTSNPN and CDR2 SVGIG come from the germline V gene (reference sequence). The CDR3 loop spans 12 amino acids. V lost 2 bases, J lost 4 bases, and 7 bases lay in between. CDR3 sequence reads: CAWSFIPDTQYF. CDR3 sequence (DNA): TGTGCCTGGAGTTTTATCCCAGATACGCAGTATTTT.

The rearrangement joins TRBV18 to TRBJ2-7; TRBD1 might be the D (5 bases). CDR1 is KGHSH and CDR2 is LQKENI in the germline V gene. Trimming shortened V by 2 bases and J by 3 bases, and 8 bases separated the two germline ends. CDR3 length: 13 residues. The CDR3 is CASSPSQDYEQYF. CDR3 nucleotide sequence: TGTGCCAGCTCACCATCACAGGACTACGAGCAGTACTTC.

V gene TRBV5-1 combines with J gene TRBJ2-7; TRBD1 might be the D (6 bases). The CDR3 runs to 15 residues. The germline CDR1 and CDR2 sequences are SGHRS and YFSETQ. V dropped 3 bases and J dropped 5 bases, with 18 bases sitting between them. In nucleotides, the CDR3 is TGCGCCAGCAGCTCGTCCAATGTACAGGGTAACGAGCAGTACTTC. It yields the protein CASSSSNVQGNEQYF.

This chain connects TRBV4-1 to TRBJ2-4; TRBD2 is a possible D gene (5 bases). The germline gives CDR1 MGHRA, CDR2 YSYEKL. The CDR3 contains 15 residues. Trimming took off 0 bases at V and 5 bases at J, with 11 bases between the two ends. DNA for the CDR3: TGCGCCAGCAGCCAAGAGGAGGTGAGCCAAAACATTCAGTACTTC. Amino acids: CASSQEEVSQNIQYF.

The J gene is TRBJ1-5, the V gene TRBV5-8; TRBD1 might be the D (5 bases). This CDR3 is 15 amino acids long. Trimming stripped 4 bases from V and 6 bases from J, with 17 bases between. Germline loops: CDR1 SGHTS, CDR2 YDEGEE. CDR3: CASSPHRGGIQPQHF. CDR3 DNA: TGTGCCAGCAGCCCGCACCGTGGGGGGATTCAGCCCCAGCATTTT.

This clone was detected a few times. This chain uses TRBV20-1 with TRBJ2-7; TRBD1 matches 8 bases. Germline values: CDR1 DFQATT, CDR2 SNEGSKA (reference sequence). The CDR3 contains 14 residues. V was pared by 3 bases and J by 4 bases, with 8 bases of the junction left unmatched. Here the CDR3 DNA reads TGCAGTGCTAGTCCCACAGGGGGAGCGTACGAGCAGTACTTC. Protein product: CSASPTGGAYEQYF.

This sequence joins TRBV18 and TRBJ1-2, with 10 positions matching TRBD1. V lost 3 bases to trimming and J lost 3 bases; unmatched junction nucleotides: 1. This CDR3 spans 14 amino acids. Germline loops: CDR1 KGHSH, CDR2 LQKENI. CDR3 protein: CASSPGTGDYGYTF. For the CDR3, the DNA is TGTGCCAGCTCACCTGGGACAGGGGACTATGGCTACACCTTC. The variable domain in full, completed from reference TRBV18 and TRBJ1-2, reads NAGVMQNPRHLVRRRGQEARLRCSPMKGHSHVYWYRQLPEEGLKFMVYLQKENIIDESGMPKERFSAEFPKEGPSILRIQQVVRGDSAAYFCASSPGTGDYGYTFGSGTRLTVV.

V gene TRBV3-1 (or the pseudogene TRBV3-2) combines with J gene TRBJ1-2, with D possibly being TRBD1 (6 bases). Germline V CDR1 and CDR2: LGHDT, YNNKEL (reference sequence). The ends were cut back, 3 bases at V and 7 bases at J, with 18 bases in the middle. This CDR3 spans 15 amino acids. The CDR3: CASSQGDIESLGYTF. The CDR3 coding sequence is TGTGCCAGCAGCCAGGGGGACATCGAGAGTCTTGGCTACACCTTC.